The entry below describes one T cell receptor (beta chain). The antigen remains undetermined. These data are taken from a study of Ad26.COV2.S vaccination and SARS-CoV-2 variants. Overall study context: The authors gave Ad26.COV2.S intramuscularly, either once or twice 56 days apart. General study findings and limits: Post-vaccination spike-specific CD8+ and CD4+ T cell responses reportedly had substantial breadth. Spike-specific TCR breadth ran higher among vaccine recipients than placebo recipients.

The data were produced by immunoSEQ multiplex PCR, yet TCRdb's version contains in-frame clones alone and is incomplete. The sample yields about 350,000 clones, roughly nine tenths seen once. The treatment denotes: about 20 received Ad26.COV2.S at low or high dose, single or two shots; about 5 received placebo; per-sample allocation not given. Sampling was done on day 63 after the first vaccine or placebo injection. The CDR3 is 14 amino acids. CDR1 MNHEY and CDR2 SVGAGI come from the germline V gene. V lost 3 bases and J 2 bases, leaving 11 bases between the germline ends. The sequence was collected from a person between 18 and 59 years old who received the Ad26.COV2.S COVID-19 vaccine or a placebo. This chain links TRBV6-5 with TRBJ2-7, with TRBD1 as a possible D gene (5 bases). The material was peripheral blood, obtained in a trial of Ad26.COV2.S vaccine versus placebo. The CDR3 spells CASSYTGRTYEQYF. Here the CDR3 DNA reads TGTGCCAGCAGTTATACAGGACGGACCTACGAGCAGTACTTC.